This T cell receptor (beta chain) derives from a study of human T cells and chemical hapten exposure. TCRdb redid the calling of the RACE reads with MiXCR, one entry per CDR3 protein. The profile shows more than 100,000 distinct CDR3 sequences, approximately 15% of them singletons. V was clipped by 3 bases and J by 4 bases, with 10 bases between them. CDR3 length: 13 amino acids. Per germline, CDR1 LGHDT and CDR2 YNNKEL (reference sequence). The time point: pre-sensitization, week 0. Treatment indicated: therapeutic diphenylcyclopropenone sensitization with weekly scalp DPC. Sequenced material: whole blood, taken in connection with sensitization to the hapten diphenylcyclopropenone (DPC). The V gene is TRBV3-1, the J gene TRBJ2-7; D may correspond to TRBD1 or TRBD2 (5 bases each). This TCR was recovered from a woman younger than 35 with alopecia areata. Some clones in this sample may be carry-over from other donors' samples. Here the CDR3 reads CASSQGRDYEQYF. In DNA form, the CDR3 reads TGTGCCAGCAGCCAGGGACGGGATTACGAGCAGTACTTC.